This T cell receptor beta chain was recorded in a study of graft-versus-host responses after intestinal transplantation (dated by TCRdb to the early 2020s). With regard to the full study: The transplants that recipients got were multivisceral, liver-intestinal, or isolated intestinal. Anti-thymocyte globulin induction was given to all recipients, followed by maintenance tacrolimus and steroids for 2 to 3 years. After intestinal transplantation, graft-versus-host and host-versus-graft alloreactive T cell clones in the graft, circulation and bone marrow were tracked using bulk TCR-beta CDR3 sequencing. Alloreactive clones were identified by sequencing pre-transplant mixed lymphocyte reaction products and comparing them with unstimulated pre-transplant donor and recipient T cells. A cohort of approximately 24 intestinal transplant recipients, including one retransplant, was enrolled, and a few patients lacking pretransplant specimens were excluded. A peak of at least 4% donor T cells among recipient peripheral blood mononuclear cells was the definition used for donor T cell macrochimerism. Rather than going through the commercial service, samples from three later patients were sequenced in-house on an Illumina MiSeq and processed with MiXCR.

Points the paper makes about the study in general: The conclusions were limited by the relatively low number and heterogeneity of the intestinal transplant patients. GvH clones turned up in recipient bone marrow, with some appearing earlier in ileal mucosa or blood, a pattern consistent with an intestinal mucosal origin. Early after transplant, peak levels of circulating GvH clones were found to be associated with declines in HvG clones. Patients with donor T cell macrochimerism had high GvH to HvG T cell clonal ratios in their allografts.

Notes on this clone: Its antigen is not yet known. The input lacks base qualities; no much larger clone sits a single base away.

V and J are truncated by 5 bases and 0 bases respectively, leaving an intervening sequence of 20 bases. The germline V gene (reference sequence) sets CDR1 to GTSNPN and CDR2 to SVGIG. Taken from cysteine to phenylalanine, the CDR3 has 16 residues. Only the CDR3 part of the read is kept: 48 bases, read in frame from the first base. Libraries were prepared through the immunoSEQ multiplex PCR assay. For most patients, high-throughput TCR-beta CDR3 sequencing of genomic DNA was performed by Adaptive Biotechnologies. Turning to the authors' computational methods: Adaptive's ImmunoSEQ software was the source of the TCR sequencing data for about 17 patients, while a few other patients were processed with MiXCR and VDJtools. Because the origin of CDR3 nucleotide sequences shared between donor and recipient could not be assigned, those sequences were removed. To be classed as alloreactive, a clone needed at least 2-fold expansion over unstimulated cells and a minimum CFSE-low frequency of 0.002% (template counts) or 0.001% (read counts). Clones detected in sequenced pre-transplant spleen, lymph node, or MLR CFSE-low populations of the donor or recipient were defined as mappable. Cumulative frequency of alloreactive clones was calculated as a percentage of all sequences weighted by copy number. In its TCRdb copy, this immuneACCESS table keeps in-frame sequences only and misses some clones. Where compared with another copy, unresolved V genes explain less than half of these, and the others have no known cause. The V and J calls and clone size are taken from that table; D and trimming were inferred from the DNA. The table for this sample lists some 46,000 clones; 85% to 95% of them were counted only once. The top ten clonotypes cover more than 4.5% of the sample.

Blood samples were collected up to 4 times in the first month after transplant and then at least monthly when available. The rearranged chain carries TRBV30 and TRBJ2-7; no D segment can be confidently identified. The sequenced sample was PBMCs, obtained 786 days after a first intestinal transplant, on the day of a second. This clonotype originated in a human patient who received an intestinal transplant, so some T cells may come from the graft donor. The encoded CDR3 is CAWSVQALTGSYEQYF. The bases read TGTGCCTGGTCCGTCCAGGCCCTCACCGGCTCCTACGAGCAGTACTTC.